The 10 T cell receptor beta chains below were found in one sample sequenced in a study of human T cells and chemical hapten exposure. MiXCR was run by TCRdb on the RACE reads, yielding one entry per CDR3 protein. This table holds 300,000 to 400,000 distinct CDR3 sequences, about 7% found once. As for time point: patch test 1, 2 weeks after DPC sensitization. Treatment indicated: therapeutic diphenylcyclopropenone sensitization with weekly scalp DPC. Source: whole blood, taken in connection with sensitization to the hapten diphenylcyclopropenone (DPC). Receptor source: a woman between 18 and 29 years old with alopecia areata. Some clones in this sample may be carry-over from other donors' samples.

This clonotype was seen just once. A much larger clonotype is one base distant, so this may be a read error. The chain joins TRBV6-2 or TRBV6-3 to TRBJ2-5; D is tentatively TRBD1 or TRBD2 (5 bases each). The CDR3 has 13 residues. Germline CDR1 is MNHEY and CDR2 is SVGEGT. The CDR3 is CASSNAGREAQYF. DNA of the CDR3: TGTGCCAGCAGCAACGCAGGGAGAGAGGCCCAGTACTTC.

J is TRBJ1-2 and V is TRBV3-1; no clear D gene. The CDR3 is 13 residues long. The V end lost 0 bases, the J end lost 8 bases, and 10 bases lay between the germline ends. Germline lookup yields CDR1 LGHDT and CDR2 YNNKEL (reference sequence). CDR3 sequence: CASSQDVARGYTF. CDR3 bases: TGTGCCAGCAGCCAAGATGTGGCGAGGGGCTACACCTTC.

CDR3 DNA sequence: TGTGCCAGCAGTTATCCGGGACAGGGGGTTCTAGCCAAAAACATTCAGTACTTC. Protein: CASSYPGQGVLAKNIQYF. The chain links TRBV6-5 to TRBJ2-4; TRBD1 agrees at 11 bases. This CDR3 has 18 amino acids. Losses at the gene ends were 3 bases for V and 0 bases for J; bases not matched to a gene: 7. Germline V gene lookup returns CDR1 MNHEY and CDR2 SVGAGI.

This chain links TRBV12-3 or TRBV12-4 with TRBJ1-3; 9 positions match TRBD1. The CDR3 has 15 amino acids. V was clipped by 6 bases and J by 0 bases; unmatched bases: 3. The CDR3 sequence is CASRRTGDSGNTIYF. The CDR3 bases are TGTGCCAGCAGAAGGACAGGGGACTCTGGAAACACCATATATTTT.

This clonotype has ten or more counts. The chain links TRBV9 to TRBJ1-1; D unresolved. V gave up 4 bases and J gave up 5 bases, with 21 bases separating them. Germline-derived CDR1 and CDR2 are SGDLS and YYNGEE. The CDR3 loop spans 16 amino acids. Here the CDR3 reads CASSPISFAGGTEAFF. CDR3 DNA sequence: TGTGCCAGCAGCCCTATCTCCTTCGCGGGCGGAACTGAAGCTTTCTTT.

This clonotype was observed many times. This rearrangement joins TRBV20-1 to TRBJ2-4; no clear D gene. The V gene lost 3 bases and the J gene lost 0 bases, with 6 bases spanning the gap. From germline, CDR1 is DFQATT and CDR2 SNEGSKA (reference sequence). The CDR3 is 13 residues long. The CDR3 region is CSARHTAKNIQYF. CDR3 DNA sequence: TGCAGTGCTAGGCACACAGCCAAAAACATTCAGTACTTC.

The sample holds many counts of this clonotype. The V gene is TRBV20-1, the J gene TRBJ2-7; D call uncertain. V lost 3 bases and J 0 bases, leaving 9 bases between the germline ends. The CDR3 consists of 13 residues. The germline gives CDR1 DFQATT, CDR2 SNEGSKA (reference sequence). This chain's CDR3 is CSAREFRSYEQYF. The CDR3 DNA sequence: TGCAGTGCTAGGGAATTTCGCTCCTACGAGCAGTACTTC.

In this sample, this clonotype turned up many times. The chain has TRBV9 and TRBJ2-7, with a tentative D call TRBD2 (6 bases). Trimming removed 0 bases from V and 3 bases from J, with 10 bases in between. This CDR3 has 14 residues. Germline V gene sequence: CDR1 SGDLS, CDR2 YYNGEE. The CDR3 DNA follows: TGTGCCAGCAGCGTAGGGGGGGAGGTCTACGAGCAGTACTTC. Translation: CASSVGGEVYEQYF.

This clonotype was picked up a small number of times. The chain carries TRBV6-2 or TRBV6-3 and TRBJ2-2, with D maybe TRBD1 (5 bases). This CDR3 has 15 amino acids. Germline CDR1 is MNHEY and CDR2 is SVGEGT. V shed 8 bases and J shed 2 bases, with 15 bases lying between them. The DNA for the CDR3 is TGTGCCAGCGGACGACAGAGCTCTAACACCGGGGAGCTGTTTTTT. Translation: CASGRQSSNTGELFF.

This clonotype came up a few times. The chain is built from TRBV21-1 and TRBJ2-3. TRBV21-1 is reported as a pseudogene. This CDR3 is 17 amino acids long. CDR3 coding DNA: TGTGCCAGCAGCTTTTTAATACAGACTTCTAGCACAGATACGCAGTATTTT. It specifies CASSFLIQTSSTDTQYF.